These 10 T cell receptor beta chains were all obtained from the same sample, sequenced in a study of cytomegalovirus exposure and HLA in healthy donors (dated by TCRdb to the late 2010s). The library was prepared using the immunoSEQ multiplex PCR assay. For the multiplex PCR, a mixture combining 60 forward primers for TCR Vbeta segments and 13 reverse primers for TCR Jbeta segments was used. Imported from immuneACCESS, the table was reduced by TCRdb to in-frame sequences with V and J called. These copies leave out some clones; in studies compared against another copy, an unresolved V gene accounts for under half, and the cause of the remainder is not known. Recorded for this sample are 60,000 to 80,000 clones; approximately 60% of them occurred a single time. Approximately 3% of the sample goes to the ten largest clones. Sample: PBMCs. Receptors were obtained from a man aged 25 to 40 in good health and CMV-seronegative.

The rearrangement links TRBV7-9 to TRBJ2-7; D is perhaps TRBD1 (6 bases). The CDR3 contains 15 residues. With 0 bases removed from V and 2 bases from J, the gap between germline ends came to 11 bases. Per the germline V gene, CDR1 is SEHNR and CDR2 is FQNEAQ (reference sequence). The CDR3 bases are TGTGCCAGCAGCTTAGCAGGACAGCATCCCTACGAGCAGTACTTC. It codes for CASSLAGQHPYEQYF.

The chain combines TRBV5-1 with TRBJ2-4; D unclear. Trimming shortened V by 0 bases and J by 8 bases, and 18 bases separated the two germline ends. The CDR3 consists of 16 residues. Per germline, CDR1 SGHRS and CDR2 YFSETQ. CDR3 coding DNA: TGCGCCAGCAGCTTGGCGGCATATGCTGATCGGGACATTCAGTACTTC. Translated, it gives CASSLAAYADRDIQYF.

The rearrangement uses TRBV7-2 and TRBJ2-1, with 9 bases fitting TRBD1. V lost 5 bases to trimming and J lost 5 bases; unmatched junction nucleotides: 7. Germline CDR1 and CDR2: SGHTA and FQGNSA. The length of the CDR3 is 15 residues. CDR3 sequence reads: CASSLPGQGDNEQFF. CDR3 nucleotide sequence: TGTGCCAGCAGCCTACCGGGACAGGGTGACAATGAGCAGTTCTTC.

The CDR3 region has the DNA TGTGCCAGCAGTTACTCCGGACAGATTAGCAATCAGCCCCAGCATTTT. Translated, it gives CASSYSGQISNQPQHF. The chain has TRBV6-6 and TRBJ1-5; possibly TRBD1 for D (6 bases). The CDR3 is 16 residues long. V shed 0 bases and J shed 0 bases, with 9 bases lying between them. Germline assignment: CDR1 MNHNY and CDR2 SVGAGI (reference sequence).

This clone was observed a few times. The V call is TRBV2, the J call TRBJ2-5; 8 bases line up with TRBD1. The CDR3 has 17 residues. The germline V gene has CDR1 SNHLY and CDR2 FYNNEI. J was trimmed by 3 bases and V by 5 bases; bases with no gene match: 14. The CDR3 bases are TGTGCCAGCAGTCGCCGTCTCGGGACAGGAATTAAAGAGACCCAGTACTTC. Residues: CASSRRLGTGIKETQYF.

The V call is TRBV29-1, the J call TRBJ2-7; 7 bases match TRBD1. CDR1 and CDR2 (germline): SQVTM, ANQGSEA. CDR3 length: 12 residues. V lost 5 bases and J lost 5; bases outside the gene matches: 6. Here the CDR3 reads CSVLTGPHEQYF. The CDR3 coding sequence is TGCAGCGTTTTGACAGGGCCCCACGAGCAGTACTTC.

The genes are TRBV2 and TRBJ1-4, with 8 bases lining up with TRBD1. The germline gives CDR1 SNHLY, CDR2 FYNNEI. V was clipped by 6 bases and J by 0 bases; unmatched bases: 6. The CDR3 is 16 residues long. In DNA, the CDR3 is TGTGCCAGCAGCGGGACAGGATCCGCAACTAATGAAAAACTGTTTTTT. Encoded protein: CASSGTGSATNEKLFF.

CDR3 sequence reads: CASSAPGSSQETQYF. The CDR3 region has the DNA TGTGCCAGCAGTGCCCCCGGGTCTTCCCAGGAGACCCAGTACTTC. J is TRBJ2-5 and V is TRBV6-5; D not certain. CDR3 length: 15 residues. Germline V gene sequence: CDR1 MNHEY, CDR2 SVGAGI. Between the trimmed V and J ends, which lost 5 bases and 5 bases, there was a span of 18 bases.

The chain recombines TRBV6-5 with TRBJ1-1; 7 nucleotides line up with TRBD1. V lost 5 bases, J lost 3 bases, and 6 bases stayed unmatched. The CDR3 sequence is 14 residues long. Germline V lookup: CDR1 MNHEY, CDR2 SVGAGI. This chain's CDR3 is CASSPRDSYTEAFF. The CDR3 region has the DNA TGTGCCAGCAGTCCCCGGGACAGCTACACTGAAGCTTTCTTT.

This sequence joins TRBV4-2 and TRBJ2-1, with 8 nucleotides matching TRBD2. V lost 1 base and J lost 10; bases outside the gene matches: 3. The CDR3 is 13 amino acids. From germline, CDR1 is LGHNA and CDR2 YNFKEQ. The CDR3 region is CASSQAGGYEQFF. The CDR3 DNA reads TGTGCCAGCAGCCAAGCGGGGGGGTACGAGCAGTTCTTC.